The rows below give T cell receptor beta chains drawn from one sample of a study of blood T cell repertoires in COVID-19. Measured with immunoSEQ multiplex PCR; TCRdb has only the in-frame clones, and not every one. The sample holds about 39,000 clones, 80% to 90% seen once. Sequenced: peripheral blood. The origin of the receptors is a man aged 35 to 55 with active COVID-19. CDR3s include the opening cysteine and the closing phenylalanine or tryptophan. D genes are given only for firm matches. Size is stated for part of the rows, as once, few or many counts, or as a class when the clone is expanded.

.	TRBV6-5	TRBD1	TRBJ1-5	TGTGCCAGCAGGGCCTGGGACAGGATAAGCCAGCCCCAGCATTTT	CASRAWDRISQPQHF
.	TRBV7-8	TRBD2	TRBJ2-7	TGTGCCAGCAGCATTGGCTCATGGGAAAGCGGGAGCCCCTACGAGCAGTACTTC	CASSIGSWESGSPYEQYF
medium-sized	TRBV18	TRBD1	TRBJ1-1	TGTGCCAGCTCACCCGGACAGGGGGCTGAAGCTTTCTTT	CASSPGQGAEAFF
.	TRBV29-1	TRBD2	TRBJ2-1	TGCAGCGTTGAAGTGGGAGGGTTAAATGAGCAGTTCTTC	CSVEVGGLNEQFF
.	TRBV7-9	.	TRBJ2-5	TGTGCCAGCAGCTTATCAGGTGCCTCCCAAGAGACCCAGTACTTC	CASSLSGASQETQYF
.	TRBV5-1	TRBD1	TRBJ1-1	TGCGCCAGCGCCAGCCCAGGGGGAGTCACTGAAGCTTTCTTT	CASASPGGVTEAFF
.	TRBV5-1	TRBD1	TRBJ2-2	TGCGCCAGCAGCTTGGGGGCAGGGGGCGTCGCCGGGGAGCTGTTTTTT	CASSLGAGGVAGELFF
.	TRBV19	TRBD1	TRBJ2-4	TGTGCCAGTAGACTACTGACAGGGCCAGCCAAAAACATTCAGTACTTC	CASRLLTGPAKNIQYF
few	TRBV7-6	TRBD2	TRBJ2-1	TGTGCCAGCAGCTTATTTAGCGGGAGGAGCTCCTACAATGAGCAGTTCTTC	CASSLFSGRSSYNEQFF
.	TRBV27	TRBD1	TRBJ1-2	TGTGCCAGCAGTTTAAGGGACAGGGGAAACTATGGCTACACCTTC	CASSLRDRGNYGYTF
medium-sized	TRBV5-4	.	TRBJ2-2	TGTGCCAGCAGCTTGGCGCTAGGGGGTACCGGGGAGCTGTTTTTT	CASSLALGGTGELFF
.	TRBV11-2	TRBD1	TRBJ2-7	TGTGCCAGCAGCCCGGGGACAGGGAGCTACGAGCAGTACTTC	CASSPGTGSYEQYF
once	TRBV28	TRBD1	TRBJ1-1	TGTGCCAGCAGTACCCGACAGGGGGGAAACACTGAAGCTTTCTTT	CASSTRQGGNTEAFF
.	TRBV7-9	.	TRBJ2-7	TGTGCCAGCAGCTTACCGGGCTCCTACGAGCAGTACTTC	CASSLPGSYEQYF
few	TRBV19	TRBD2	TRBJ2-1	TGTGCCAGTAGTATGAGACTAGCAGGCAATGAGCAGTTCTTC	CASSMRLAGNEQFF
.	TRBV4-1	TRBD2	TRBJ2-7	TGCGCCAGCAGCCCTCCAATGGGGACTAGCGGGAGACCGGCCCACGAGCAGTACTTC	CASSPPMGTSGRPAHEQYF
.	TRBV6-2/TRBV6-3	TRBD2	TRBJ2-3	TGTGCCAGCAGTTCCTTCAGACTAGCGGGAGTGGGTGGCACAGATACGCAGTATTTT	CASSSFRLAGVGGTDTQYF
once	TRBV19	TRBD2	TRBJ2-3	TGTGCCAGTAGCAGACTTCGACTAGCAGGAGATACGCAGTATTTT	CASSRLRLAGDTQYF